This entry lists 20 T cell receptor beta chains sequenced from one sample in a study of cytotoxic CD8 clonotypes in ibrutinib-treated CLL. Only in-frame clones appear in the TCRdb table, and some are missing; sequencing was by immunoSEQ multiplex PCR. The sample lists approximately 170,000 clones; around nine tenths were seen once. This specimen consisted of PBMCs, obtained at disease progression, from a patient treated with ibrutinib. The receptors were gathered from a human donor with chronic lymphocytic leukemia.

The chain's CDR3 is CASIVGAFF. CDR3 nucleotide sequence: TGTGCCAGCATTGTAGGAGCTTTCTTT. The chain recombines TRBV28 with TRBJ1-1; D gene ambiguous. Deletions cut 7 bases from V and 10 bases from J, with 7 bases between. Germline V gene lookup returns CDR1 MDHEN and CDR2 SYDVKM. The CDR3 consists of 9 residues.

The CDR3 here is CASSRTGYGNQPQHF. CDR3 coding DNA: TGTGCCAGCAGCCGGACAGGGTACGGCAATCAGCCCCAGCATTTT. The chain uses TRBV27 and TRBJ1-5; 8 bases are a match to TRBD1. Germline V gene lookup returns CDR1 MNHEY and CDR2 SMNVEV (reference sequence). The J segment lost 2 bases and the V segment lost 6 bases, leaving 6 bases of the junction unmatched. The CDR3 covers 15 residues.

This clone was seen only a few times. The rearrangement joins TRBV2 to TRBJ2-7; no firm D call. Looked up from germline, CDR1 is SNHLY and CDR2 is FYNNEI. The V gene lost 6 bases and the J gene lost 6 bases, with 12 bases spanning the gap. This CDR3 has 12 residues. The CDR3 protein is CASRPQVSEQYF. The CDR3 coding sequence is TGTGCCAGCAGGCCCCAGGTCTCCGAGCAGTACTTC.

This clone was counted a single time. V usage is TRBV11-3 and J usage is TRBJ2-7; D remains unclear. The CDR3 covers 13 residues. The V end lost 1 base, the J end lost 6 bases, and 10 bases lay between the germline ends. The germline V gene has CDR1 SGHNT and CDR2 YENEEA. CDR3 sequence: CASSLAASREQYF. The CDR3 nucleotides read TGTGCCAGCAGCTTAGCTGCTAGTCGCGAGCAGTACTTC. The complete variable domain, with remaining parts taken from reference TRBV11-3 and TRBJ2-7, reads EAGVVQSPRYKIIEKKQPVAFWCNPISGHNTLYWYLQNLGQGPELLIRYENEEAVDDSQLPKDRFSAERLKGVDSTLKIQPAELGDSAVYLCASSLAASREQYFGPGTRLTVT.

The chain employs TRBV7-2 and TRBJ2-5; tentatively, D is TRBD1 or TRBD2 (5 bases each). The CDR3 runs 13 residues. With 5 bases removed from V and 5 bases from J, the gap between germline ends came to 12 bases. Germline V CDR1 and CDR2: SGHTA, FQGNSA. This CDR3 is CASSPGPRETQYF. CDR3 bases: TGTGCCAGCAGCCCGGGACCTAGGGAGACCCAGTACTTC.

The genes are TRBV5-1 and TRBJ2-2, with D perhaps given as TRBD1 or TRBD2 (6 bases each). Germline V gene sequence: CDR1 SGHRS, CDR2 YFSETQ. The V and J ends lost 0 bases and 0 bases respectively, with 12 bases between them. The CDR3 totals 17 residues. Written as DNA, the CDR3 is TGCGCCAGCAGCTTGGATCCGGGGGCCGCGAACACCGGGGAGCTGTTTTTT. Translating it yields CASSLDPGAANTGELFF.

CDR3 nucleotides: TGTGCCAGCAGCCTAACGAGGGGAGATACGCAGTATTTT. Its translation: CASSLTRGDTQYF. This chain connects TRBV6-4 to TRBJ2-3, with D perhaps matching TRBD1 or TRBD2 (5 bases each). Germline V CDR1 and CDR2: MRHNA, SNTAGT. The V end lost 6 bases, the J end lost 5 bases, and 12 bases lay between the germline ends. The CDR3 totals 13 residues.

The chain carries TRBV28 and TRBJ2-7; the D gene is possibly TRBD2 (6 bases). The CDR3 extends over 12 amino acids. Germline values: CDR1 MDHEN, CDR2 SYDVKM. V lost 10 bases and J lost 3, with 13 bases in between. The CDR3 loop is CATSTGVYEQYF. The CDR3 DNA reads TGTGCCACGAGCACGGGGGTCTACGAGCAGTACTTC.

This clone showed up just once. The rearrangement uses TRBV19 and TRBJ2-7, with D perhaps assigned TRBD1 or TRBD2 (5 bases each). This CDR3 region has 13 residues. From germline, CDR1 is LNHDA and CDR2 SQIVND (reference sequence). Trimming cost V 4 bases and J 2 bases, with 9 bases left between them. DNA of the CDR3: TGTGCCAGTAGTAGTAGGGACGCCTACGAGCAGTACTTC. This translates into CASSSRDAYEQYF.

This clone occurred once. The chain employs TRBV5-4 and TRBJ2-2; perhaps TRBD1 as D (6 bases). Trimming removed 4 bases from V and 11 bases from J, with 24 bases in between. Germline assignment: CDR1 SGHNT and CDR2 YYREEE (reference sequence). This CDR3 comprises 16 residues. The chain's CDR3 is CASSLAGFLGAEELFF. The DNA of the CDR3 is TGTGCCAGCAGCCTGGCTGGATTTCTGGGGGCGGAAGAGCTGTTTTTT.

This chain uses TRBV29-1 with TRBJ2-4, with 13 bases fitting TRBD2. Trimming took 5 bases from V and 3 from J; bases not matched to a gene: 13. The germline CDR1 and CDR2 sequences are SQVTM and ANQGSEA. This CDR3 is built from 18 residues. CDR3 DNA sequence: TGCAGCGTTAATCAGGGACTAGCGGGACCCGGAGACAAAAACATTCAGTACTTC. It yields the protein CSVNQGLAGPGDKNIQYF.

The rearrangement uses TRBV30 and TRBJ1-1; a weak D match, TRBD1 (6 bases). The CDR3 contains 15 residues. Trimming stripped 3 bases from V and 0 bases from J, with 14 bases between. Germline V CDR1 and CDR2: GTSNPN, SVGIG (reference sequence). CDR3 protein: CAWRGTHFMNTEAFF. For the CDR3, the DNA is TGTGCCTGGAGGGGGACACACTTTATGAACACTGAAGCTTTCTTT.

The J gene is TRBJ1-1, the V gene TRBV10-3; weak D call: TRBD1 (5 bases). CDR1 is ENHRY, CDR2 SYGVKD, per germline. The CDR3 has 14 residues. V was shortened by 7 bases and J by 6 bases, with 18 bases between the two germline ends. CDR3 amino acids: CAITERDSRAEAFF. Written as DNA, the CDR3 is TGTGCCATCACCGAGAGGGACTCTCGGGCTGAAGCTTTCTTT.

J is TRBJ2-7 and V is TRBV28; 11 bases align to TRBD1. V was pared by 7 bases and J by 5 bases, with 13 bases of the junction left unmatched. Germline V gives CDR1 MDHEN, CDR2 SYDVKM. This CDR3 spans 16 amino acids. The CDR3, as DNA: TGTGCCAGCACCCCCCTCCCGGGACAGGGGGACCACGAGCAGTACTTC. Translation gives CASTPLPGQGDHEQYF.

This clone was seen a single time. This chain connects TRBV7-2 to TRBJ1-3; 10 bases line up with TRBD1. Germline V CDR1 and CDR2: SGHTA, FQGNSA. Trimming at V came to 5 bases and at J to 4 bases, leaving 8 bases not matched to a gene. The CDR3 contains 16 residues. The CDR3 coding sequence is TGTGCCAGCAGCCGGAGACAGGGGGCTTCAGGAAACACCATATATTTT. Amino acids: CASSRRQGASGNTIYF.

This clone was seen more than once but under ten times. The J gene is TRBJ2-4, the V gene TRBV4-3, with D possibly matching TRBD2 (6 bases). The V gene's germline CDR1 is LGHNA and CDR2 YSLEER. The CDR3 runs 20 residues. Trimming cost V 1 base and J 13 bases, with 35 bases left between them. The DNA of the CDR3 is TGCGCCAGCAGCCAAGGGATTCAGTGGAGGGTTGAGCCGACTACCTTTACCCAGTACTTC. This translates into CASSQGIQWRVEPTTFTQYF.

The gene calls are TRBV5-1 and TRBJ2-7; TRBD2 agrees at 7 bases. Germline V lookup: CDR1 SGHRS, CDR2 YFSETQ. V dropped 3 bases and J dropped 2; count of bases not matched to a gene: 5. This CDR3 has 14 residues. CDR3: CASSSSGDPYEQYF. CDR3 DNA: TGCGCCAGCAGCTCAAGCGGGGACCCCTACGAGCAGTACTTC.

This chain connects TRBV7-3 to TRBJ1-1; D possibly corresponds to TRBD1 (5 bases). Germline CDR1 reads SGHTA; CDR2 reads FQGTGA. The CDR3 extends over 13 amino acids. Deletions cut 11 bases from V and 4 bases from J, with 17 bases between. The CDR3 sequence: CARGGISGTEAFF. The CDR3 DNA is TGTGCCCGCGGGGGGATAAGTGGCACTGAAGCTTTCTTT.

This chain uses TRBV5-1 with TRBJ1-3; D not certain. The length of the CDR3 is 12 residues. Germline V gene sequence: CDR1 SGHRS, CDR2 YFSETQ. Trimming took off 7 bases at V and 1 base at J, with 6 bases between the two ends. This chain's CDR3 is CASGESGNTIYF. The CDR3 DNA reads TGCGCCAGCGGTGAGTCTGGAAACACCATATATTTT.

The count of this clone is one. This chain uses TRBV5-4 with TRBJ2-3, with TRBD2 matching 10 bases. Germline CDR1 and CDR2: SGHNT and YYREEE (reference sequence). The CDR3 is 16 residues long. Trimming removed 3 bases from V and 2 bases from J; junction bases left unmatched: 6. CDR3 nucleotide sequence: TGTGCCAGCAGCTATATAGCGGGGGGAGTCACAGATACGCAGTATTTT. It encodes CASSYIAGGVTDTQYF.